This T cell receptor (beta chain) originates from a study of T cell responses to AZD1222 COVID-19 vaccine. Study-level findings and limits: Across the whole spike, CD4 TCRs peaked at regions 160-218 and 743-854.

The assay was immunoSEQ multiplex PCR, and TCRdb's table has in-frame clones only and misses some. The sample contains about 150,000 clones, roughly nine tenths of which appear only once. Comments on this clone: Its antigen is unknown.

Sequencing was performed on peripheral blood, taken on day 0 of AZD1222 vaccination. This receptor was obtained from an adult in good health.

This chain's CDR3 is CASSFQGTEHADTQYF. Written as DNA, the CDR3 is TGCGCCAGCAGCTTCCAGGGGACCGAACATGCGGATACGCAGTATTTT. This chain uses TRBV5-1 with TRBJ2-3; possibly TRBD1 for D (6 bases). Germline loops: CDR1 SGHRS, CDR2 YFSETQ. V shed 2 bases and J shed 6 bases, with 19 bases lying between them. The CDR3 extends over 16 amino acids.